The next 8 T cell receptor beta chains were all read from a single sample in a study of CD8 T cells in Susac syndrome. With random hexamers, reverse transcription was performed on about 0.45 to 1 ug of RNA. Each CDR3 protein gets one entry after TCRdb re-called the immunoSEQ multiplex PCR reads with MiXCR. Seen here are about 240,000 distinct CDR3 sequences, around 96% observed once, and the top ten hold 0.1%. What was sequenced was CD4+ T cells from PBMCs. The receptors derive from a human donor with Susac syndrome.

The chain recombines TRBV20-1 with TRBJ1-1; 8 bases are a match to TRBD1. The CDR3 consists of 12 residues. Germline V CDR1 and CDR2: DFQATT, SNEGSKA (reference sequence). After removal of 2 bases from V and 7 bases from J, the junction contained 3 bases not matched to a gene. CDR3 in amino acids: CSARQGAREAFF. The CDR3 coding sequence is TGCAGTGCTAGACAGGGGGCCCGTGAAGCTTTCTTT.

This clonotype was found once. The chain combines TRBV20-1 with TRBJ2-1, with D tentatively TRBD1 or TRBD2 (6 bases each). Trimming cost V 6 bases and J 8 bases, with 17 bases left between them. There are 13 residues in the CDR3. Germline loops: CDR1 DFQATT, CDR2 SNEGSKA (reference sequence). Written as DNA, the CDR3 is TGCAGTGCATCGGGGGCCTACCGGGATGAGCAGTTCTTC. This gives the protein CSASGAYRDEQFF.

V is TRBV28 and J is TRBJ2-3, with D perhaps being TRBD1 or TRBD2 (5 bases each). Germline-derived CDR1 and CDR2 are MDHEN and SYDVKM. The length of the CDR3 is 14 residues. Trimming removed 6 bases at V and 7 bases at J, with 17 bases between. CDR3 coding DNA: TGTGCCAGCAGCTCCGGGGCGTCCCCCAATACGCAGTATTTT. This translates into CASSSGASPNTQYF.

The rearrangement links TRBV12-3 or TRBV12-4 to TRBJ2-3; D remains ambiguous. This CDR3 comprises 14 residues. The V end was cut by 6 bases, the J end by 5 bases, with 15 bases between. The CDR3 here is CASSPGLVVDTQYF. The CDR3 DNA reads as TGTGCCAGCAGCCCGGGCCTCGTGGTAGATACGCAGTATTTT.

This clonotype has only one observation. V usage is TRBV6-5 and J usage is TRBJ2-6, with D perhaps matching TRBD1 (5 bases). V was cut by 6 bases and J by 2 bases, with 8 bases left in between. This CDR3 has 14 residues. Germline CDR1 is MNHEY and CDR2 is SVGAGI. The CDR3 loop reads CASRGAAGANVLTF. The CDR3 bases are TGTGCCAGCAGAGGGGCGGCTGGGGCCAACGTCCTGACTTTC.

Written as DNA, the CDR3 is TGTGCCAGCAGCTTAGATCTGGGAATGATAAACATTCAGTACTTC. Amino acids: CASSLDLGMINIQYF. This chain uses TRBV7-9 with TRBJ2-4; D call uncertain. CDR1 and CDR2 (germline): SEHNR, FQNEAQ (reference sequence). The germline V and J ends were trimmed by 1 base and 6 bases, with 13 bases remaining between them. This CDR3 contains 15 residues.

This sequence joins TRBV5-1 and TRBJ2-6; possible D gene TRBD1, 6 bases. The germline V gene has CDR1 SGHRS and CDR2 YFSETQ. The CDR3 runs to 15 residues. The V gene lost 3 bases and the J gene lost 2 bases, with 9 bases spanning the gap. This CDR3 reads CASSSTGTGANVLTF. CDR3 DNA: TGCGCCAGCAGCTCCACAGGGACTGGGGCCAACGTCCTGACTTTC.

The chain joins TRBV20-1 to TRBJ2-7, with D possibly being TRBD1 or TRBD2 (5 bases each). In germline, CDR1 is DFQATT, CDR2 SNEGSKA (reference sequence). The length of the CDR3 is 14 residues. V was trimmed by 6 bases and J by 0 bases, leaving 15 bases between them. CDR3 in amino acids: CSAPWGSSSYEQYF. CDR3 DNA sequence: TGCAGTGCCCCGTGGGGGTCGAGCTCCTACGAGCAGTACTTC.